This T cell receptor (beta chain) was identified during a study of T cells expressing NK-cell markers. Study information: Out of eight donors sequenced, seven tested HCMV-seropositive and the remaining one seronegative.

Turning to this clonotype: Its cognate antigen is unknown.

Each CDR3 protein gets one entry in TCRdb, which reprocessed the 5' RACE reads and gives no DNA. This sample carries 550,000 to 600,000 distinct CDR3 sequences, with approximately 4% going to the ten biggest clones. The CDR3 runs 13 residues. Germline V gives CDR1 SGHRS, CDR2 YFSETQ. Whole-study findings and limits: Dominant NKG2C+ clonotype frequencies of roughly 1.0-8% of CD8+ T cells were measured in over 5 donors.

The receptor was derived from a man younger than 30 in good health. This rearrangement joins TRBV5-1 to TRBJ1-5; TCRdb designates TRBD1, a call that cannot be tested without DNA. The sample taken for sequencing was blood T cells: a sorted CD56 or NKG2C T cell subset, CD4+ or CD8+ T cells, or bulk PBMC T cells (not recorded which). CDR3 protein: CASSPQGQQPQHF. Combining the CDR3 with reference TRBV5-1 and TRBJ1-5 gives the whole variable domain KAGVTQTPRYLIKTRGQQVTLSCSPISGHRSVSWYQQTPGQGLQFLFEYFSETQRNKGNFPGRFSGRQFSNSRSEMNVSTLELGDSALYLCASSPQGQQPQHFGDGTRLSIL.